Described below is a single T cell receptor beta chain sequence and its context. The entry originates in a study of blood T cell repertoires in COVID-19. Data came from immunoSEQ multiplex PCR; TCRdb stores just in-frame clones and leaves some out. This table has 270,000 or so clones, roughly 84% appearing once. CDR1 SGHTA and CDR2 FQGTGA come from the germline V gene. The CDR3 totals 14 residues. Trimming removed 5 bases at V and 7 bases at J, with 15 bases between. Individuals drawn from 24 US areas were about 18 to 100 years old. The chain combines TRBV7-3 with TRBJ2-1; a weak D match, TRBD1 (7 bases). The sequencing input was PBMCs or T cells enriched from blood (not recorded which). This TCR was recovered from a man over 45 who had recovered from COVID-19. CDR3: CASSPARGVNEQFF. CDR3 nucleotide sequence: TGTGCCAGCAGCCCGGCCAGGGGGGTGAATGAGCAGTTCTTC.